The 19 T cell receptor beta chains below all came from one sample that was sequenced in a study of a mutant IDH1 vaccine in newly diagnosed glioma. The time point is: baseline, week 1 (first vaccination visit). As to treatment: pre-vaccination baseline after standard-of-care therapy. This table comes from immunoSEQ multiplex PCR, and its TCRdb copy is limited to in-frame clones, with some not included. The sample has about 34,000 clones, around four fifths seen once. Source: peripheral blood mononuclear cells (PBMCs), taken from a glioma patient treated with radiotherapy, temozolomide or both. The receptors here all came from a man between 50 and 59 years old with glioma. Some clones in this sample may be carry-over from other donors' samples.

The chain recombines TRBV29-1 with TRBJ2-7; 12 bases match TRBD1. Looked up from germline, CDR1 is SQVTM and CDR2 is ANQGSEA. J was trimmed by 5 bases and V by 7 bases; bases with no gene match: 3. The CDR3 spans 12 residues. The DNA for the CDR3 is TGCAGCGGAGGGACAGGGGGCGACGAGCAGTACTTC. Its protein is CSGGTGGDEQYF.

The rearrangement links TRBV14 to TRBJ1-4; weak D call: TRBD1 (6 bases). Trimming cost V 2 bases and J 5 bases, with 9 bases left between them. The length of the CDR3 is 14 residues. CDR1 and CDR2 (germline): SGHDN, FVKESK. The CDR3 DNA is TGTGCCAGCAGCCAACAGGGGCCAAATGAAAAACTGTTTTTT. Amino acid sequence: CASSQQGPNEKLFF.

This rearrangement joins TRBV6-1 to TRBJ2-7, with D perhaps TRBD1 (5 bases). Germline CDR1 MNHNS, CDR2 SASEGT. The V end lost 8 bases, the J end lost 1 base, and 18 bases lay between the germline ends. This CDR3 region has 15 residues. The CDR3 spells CASCKASSGSYEQYF. As DNA, the CDR3 is TGTGCCAGCTGTAAGGCAAGTTCAGGGTCCTACGAGCAGTACTTC.

The J gene is TRBJ2-1, the V gene TRBV6-5; no clear D. Germline assignment: CDR1 MNHEY and CDR2 SVGAGI. The CDR3 loop spans 15 amino acids. V shed 0 bases and J shed 3 bases, with 9 bases lying between them. The CDR3 DNA sequence: TGTGCCAGCAGTTACTCAGGGCAGTACTACAATGAGCAGTTCTTC. This sequence encodes CASSYSGQYYNEQFF.

This chain joins TRBV5-1 and TRBJ2-6, with D uncertain. CDR3 length equals 15 residues. The germline V gene has CDR1 SGHRS and CDR2 YFSETQ. The V end was cut by 3 bases, the J end by 0 bases, with 7 bases between. The CDR3 is CASSSVPSGANVLTF. CDR3 in DNA: TGCGCCAGCAGCTCCGTACCCTCTGGGGCCAACGTCCTGACTTTC.

The CDR3: CASSFGQGGEKLFF. For the CDR3, the DNA is TGTGCCAGCAGCTTTGGGCAGGGCGGTGAAAAACTGTTTTTT. This chain joins TRBV11-2 and TRBJ1-4, with a tentative D call TRBD1 (5 bases). Germline V CDR1 and CDR2: SGHAT, FQNNGV. The CDR3 runs to 14 residues. V shed 3 bases and J shed 7 bases, with 12 bases lying between them.

This chain uses TRBV27 with TRBJ1-1, with TRBD1 as a possible D gene (5 bases). Germline loops: CDR1 MNHEY, CDR2 SMNVEV (reference sequence). This CDR3 has 13 amino acids. With 5 bases removed from V and 10 bases from J, the gap between germline ends came to 17 bases. CDR3 DNA sequence: TGTGCCAGCAGTGGGCGGGACCCCTCCCGAGCTTTCTTT. This translates into CASSGRDPSRAFF.

This rearrangement joins TRBV7-2 to TRBJ1-4; TRBD1 is a possible D gene (5 bases). Per germline, CDR1 SGHTA and CDR2 FQGNSA. The CDR3 runs to 15 residues. V was cut by 5 bases and J by 6 bases, with 16 bases left in between. The CDR3 region is CASSPSGQGHEKLFF. The CDR3, as DNA: TGTGCCAGCAGCCCGTCGGGGCAGGGACATGAAAAACTGTTTTTT.

This clone was detected only a few times. DNA for the CDR3: TGTGCCAGCAGTGGACCGGGCAGGGACACTGAAGCTTTCTTT. Protein: CASSGPGRDTEAFF. The rearrangement joins TRBV25-1 to TRBJ1-1; possibly TRBD1 for D (5 bases). Germline-derived CDR1 and CDR2 are MGHDK and SYGVNS. V was shortened by 4 bases and J by 3 bases, with 12 bases between the two germline ends. The CDR3 length is 14 residues.

The chain uses TRBV4-1 and TRBJ2-1; 13 positions match TRBD2. This CDR3 has 17 amino acids. The J segment lost 3 bases and the V segment lost 5 bases, leaving 7 bases of the junction unmatched. In germline, CDR1 is MGHRA, CDR2 YSYEKL. The CDR3 DNA reads as TGCGCCAGCAGCTGGGAGACTAGCGGGAGGAACTACAATGAGCAGTTCTTC. This gives the protein CASSWETSGRNYNEQFF.

The chain links TRBV19 to TRBJ1-5; tentatively, D is TRBD1 (5 bases). V lost 7 bases and J lost 4, with 11 bases in between. The CDR3 loop spans 13 amino acids. Germline CDR1 and CDR2: LNHDA and SQIVND (reference sequence). CDR3 amino acids: CASMKGRNQPQHF. CDR3 nucleotides: TGTGCCAGTATGAAGGGGCGGAATCAGCCCCAGCATTTT.

J is TRBJ2-6 and V is TRBV2, with D perhaps TRBD2 (5 bases). Trimming pared 3 bases from V and 0 bases from J, leaving 6 bases between. Germline CDR1 SNHLY, CDR2 FYNNEI. The CDR3 length is 15 residues. The DNA for the CDR3 is TGTGCCAGCAGTGACGGACTCTCTGGGGCCAACGTCCTGACTTTC. Its translation is CASSDGLSGANVLTF.

Here the CDR3 DNA reads TGCAGCGTTTCACAGGGGGCGCAACAGACCCAGTACTTC. This gives the protein CSVSQGAQQTQYF. The V gene is TRBV29-1, the J gene TRBJ2-5; 9 positions match TRBD1. CDR1 and CDR2 from the germline V gene are SQVTM and ANQGSEA. The ends lost 5 bases at V and 6 bases at J; junction bases unmatched: 7. This CDR3 is built from 13 residues.

This clone came up a few times. The V gene is TRBV19, the J gene TRBJ2-3, with 8 bases lining up with TRBD2. V lost 7 bases and J lost 3; bases outside the gene matches: 9. CDR1 is LNHDA, CDR2 SQIVND, per germline (reference sequence). CDR3 length equals 15 residues. CDR3: CASTASGLETDTQYF. The CDR3 DNA reads TGTGCCAGTACCGCTAGCGGGCTCGAGACAGATACGCAGTATTTT.

This rearrangement joins TRBV2 to TRBJ1-5; 7 nucleotides match TRBD1. This CDR3 spans 14 amino acids. Germline V gives CDR1 SNHLY, CDR2 FYNNEI. V gave up 2 bases and J gave up 6 bases; unmatched junction bases: 4. Here the CDR3 reads CASSETTGAQPQHF. CDR3 in DNA: TGTGCCAGCAGTGAAACAACAGGGGCTCAGCCCCAGCATTTT.

The genes are TRBV7-2 and TRBJ1-3; D possibly corresponds to TRBD1 (6 bases). CDR3 size: 14 residues. Trimming left V 5 bases short and J 7 bases short, with 15 bases between. CDR1 and CDR2 (germline): SGHTA, FQGNSA. For the CDR3, the DNA is TGTGCCAGCAGCCGAGCGGGACATAGCAACACCATATATTTT. This encodes CASSRAGHSNTIYF.

This chain connects TRBV30 to TRBJ1-4, with D possibly matching TRBD1 (5 bases). Germline lookup yields CDR1 GTSNPN and CDR2 SVGIG (reference sequence). V lost 8 bases to trimming and J lost 8 bases, with 18 bases between them. The CDR3 runs 13 residues. The CDR3 here is CAGDGDSGEKLFF. In DNA, the CDR3 is TGTGCCGGTGACGGGGACTCAGGCGAAAAACTGTTTTTT.

This sequence joins TRBV6-1 and TRBJ2-7; D is perhaps TRBD1 (6 bases). Germline V gene sequence: CDR1 MNHNS, CDR2 SASEGT. The CDR3 totals 15 residues. The germline V and J ends were trimmed by 2 bases and 4 bases, with 15 bases remaining between them. CDR3 in DNA: TGTGCCAGCAGTGAACCTGGTACAGGGCTATACGAGCAGTACTTC. Its translation is CASSEPGTGLYEQYF.

The J gene is TRBJ2-2, the V gene TRBV5-1; unclear D gene. The germline V gene encodes CDR1 SGHRS and CDR2 YFSETQ. This CDR3 contains 15 residues. Trimming removed 2 bases from V and 0 bases from J, with 8 bases in between. CDR3 region: CASSFYPSNTGELFF. CDR3 DNA sequence: TGCGCCAGCAGCTTTTATCCTTCGAACACCGGGGAGCTGTTTTTT.